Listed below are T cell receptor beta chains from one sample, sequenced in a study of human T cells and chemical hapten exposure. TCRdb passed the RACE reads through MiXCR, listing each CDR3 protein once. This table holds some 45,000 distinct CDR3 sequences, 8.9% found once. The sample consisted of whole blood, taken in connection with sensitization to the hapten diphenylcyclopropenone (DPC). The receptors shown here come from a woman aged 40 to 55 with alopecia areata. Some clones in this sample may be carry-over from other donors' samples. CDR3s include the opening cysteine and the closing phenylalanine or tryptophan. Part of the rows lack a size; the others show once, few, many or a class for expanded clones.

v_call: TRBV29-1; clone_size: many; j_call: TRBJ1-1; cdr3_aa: CSVYPGLDTEAFF
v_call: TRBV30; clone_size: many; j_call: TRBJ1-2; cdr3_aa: CAWNARDREGYGYTF
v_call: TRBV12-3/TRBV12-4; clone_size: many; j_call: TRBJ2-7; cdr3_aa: CASSFEQDSYEQYF
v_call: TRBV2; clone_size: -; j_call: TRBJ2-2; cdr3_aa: CASTTGRVNTGELFF
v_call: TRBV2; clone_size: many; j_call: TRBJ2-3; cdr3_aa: CASSVRGSYTDTQYF
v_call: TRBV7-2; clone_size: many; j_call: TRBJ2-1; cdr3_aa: CASSSGTSGAREQFF
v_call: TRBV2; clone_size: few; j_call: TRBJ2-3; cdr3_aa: CASSEPAGVVATQYF
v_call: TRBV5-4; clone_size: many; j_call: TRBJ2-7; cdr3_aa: CASSFPGLVDEQYF
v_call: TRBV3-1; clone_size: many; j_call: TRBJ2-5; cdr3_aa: CASSQPTRGTGRGTQYF
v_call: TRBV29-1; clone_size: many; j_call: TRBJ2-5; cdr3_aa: CSVQGLAGETQYF
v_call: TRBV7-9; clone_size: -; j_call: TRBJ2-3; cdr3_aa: CASSRDPGGTDTQYF
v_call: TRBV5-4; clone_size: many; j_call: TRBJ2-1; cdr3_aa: CASSRASYNEQFF
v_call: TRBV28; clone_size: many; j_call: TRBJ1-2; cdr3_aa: CASSFQITNYGYTF
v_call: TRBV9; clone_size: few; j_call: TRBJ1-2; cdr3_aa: CASSVEIPIGTAYGYTF
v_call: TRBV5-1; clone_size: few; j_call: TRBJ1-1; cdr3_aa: CASSLMGSTEAFF
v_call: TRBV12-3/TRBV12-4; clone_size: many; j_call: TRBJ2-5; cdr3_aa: CASSPAGGQETQYF
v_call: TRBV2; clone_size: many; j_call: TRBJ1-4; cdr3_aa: CASSRGGGSNEKLFF
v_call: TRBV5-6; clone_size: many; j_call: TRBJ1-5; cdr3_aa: CASSSGTGNQPQHF
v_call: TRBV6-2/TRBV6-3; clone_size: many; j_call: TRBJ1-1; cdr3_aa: CASRTGTGPSDTEAFF
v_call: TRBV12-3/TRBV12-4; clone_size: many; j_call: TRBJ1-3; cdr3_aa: CASSFFGSGNTIYF
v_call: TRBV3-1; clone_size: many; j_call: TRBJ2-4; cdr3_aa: CASSHLGTSSAKNIQYF
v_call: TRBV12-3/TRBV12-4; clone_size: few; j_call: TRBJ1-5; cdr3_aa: CASSLDGQLNQPQHF
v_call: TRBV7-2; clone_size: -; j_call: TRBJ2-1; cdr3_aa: CASRPAGYEQFF
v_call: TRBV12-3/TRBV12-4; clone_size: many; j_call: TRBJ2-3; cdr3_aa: CASSLGVAGGASTDTQYF
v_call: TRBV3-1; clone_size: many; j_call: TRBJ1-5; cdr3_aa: CASSQDISFNQPQHF
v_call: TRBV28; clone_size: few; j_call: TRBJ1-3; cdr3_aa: CASFPGQGAGNTIYF
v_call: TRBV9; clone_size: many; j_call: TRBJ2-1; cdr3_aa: CASSVEPGGYEQFF
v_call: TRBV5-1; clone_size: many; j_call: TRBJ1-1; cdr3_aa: CASSLLGNTEAFF
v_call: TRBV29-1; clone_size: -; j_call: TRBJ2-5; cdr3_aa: CSVRQGKETQYF
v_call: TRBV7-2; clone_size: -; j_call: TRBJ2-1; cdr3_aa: CASTVQGFSYNEQFF
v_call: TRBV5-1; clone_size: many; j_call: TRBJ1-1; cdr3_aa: CASSLEGIRYTEAFF
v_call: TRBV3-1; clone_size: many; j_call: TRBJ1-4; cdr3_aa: CASSPTEGEKLFF
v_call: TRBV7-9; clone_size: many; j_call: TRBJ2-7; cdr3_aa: CASSLGSGAGQYF
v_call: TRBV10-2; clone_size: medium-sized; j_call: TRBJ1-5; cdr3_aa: CASSESGSNQPQHF
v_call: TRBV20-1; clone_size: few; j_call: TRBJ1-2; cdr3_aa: CSAPRPGTGGKYGYTF
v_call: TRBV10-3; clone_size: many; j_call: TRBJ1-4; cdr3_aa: CAISDRDRGDEKLFF
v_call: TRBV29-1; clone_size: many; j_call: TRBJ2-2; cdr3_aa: CSVEDSRGNTGELFF
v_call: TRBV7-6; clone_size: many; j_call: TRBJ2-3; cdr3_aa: CASSLVGNRDTQYF
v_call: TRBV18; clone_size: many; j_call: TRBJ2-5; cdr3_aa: CASSLSETQYF
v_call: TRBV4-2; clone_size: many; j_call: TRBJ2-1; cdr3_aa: CASSQAAGTFNEQFF
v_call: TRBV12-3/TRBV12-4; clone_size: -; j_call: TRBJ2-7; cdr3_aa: CASSLFLGQGNHEQYF
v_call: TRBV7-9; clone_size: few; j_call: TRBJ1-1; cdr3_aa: CASSFKRGTEAFF
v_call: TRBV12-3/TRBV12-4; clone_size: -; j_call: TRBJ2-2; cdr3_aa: CASSRSTSGNTGELFF
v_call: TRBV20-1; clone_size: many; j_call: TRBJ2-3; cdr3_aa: CSASLSPAITQYF
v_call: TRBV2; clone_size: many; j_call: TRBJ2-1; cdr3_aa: CASSEDRSSYNEQFF
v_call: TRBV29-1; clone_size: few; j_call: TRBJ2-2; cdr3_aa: CSVVPRGADTGELFF
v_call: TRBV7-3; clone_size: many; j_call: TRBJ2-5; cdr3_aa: CASSLSRNQETQYF
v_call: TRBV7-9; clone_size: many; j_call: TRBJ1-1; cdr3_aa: CASSRDFSGAFF
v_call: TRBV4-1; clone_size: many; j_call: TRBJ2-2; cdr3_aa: CASSQGGRVGQLFF
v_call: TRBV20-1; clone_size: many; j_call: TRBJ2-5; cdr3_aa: CSAQRGGETQYF
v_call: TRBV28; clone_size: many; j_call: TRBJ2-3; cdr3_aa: CASSPDLRYTDTQYF
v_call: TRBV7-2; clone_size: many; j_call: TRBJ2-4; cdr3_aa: CASSPGRGLAKNIQYF
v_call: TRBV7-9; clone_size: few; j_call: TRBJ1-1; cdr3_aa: CASSLAQTEAFF
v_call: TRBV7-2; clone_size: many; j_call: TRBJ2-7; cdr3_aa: CASSLQTGISYEQYF
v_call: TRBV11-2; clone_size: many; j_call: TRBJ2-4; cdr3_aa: CASSPRLEGVKNIQYF
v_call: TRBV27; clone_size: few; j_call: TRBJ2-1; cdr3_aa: CASSDSRAHNEQFF
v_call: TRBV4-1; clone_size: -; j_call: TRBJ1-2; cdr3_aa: CASSQDISLGYTF
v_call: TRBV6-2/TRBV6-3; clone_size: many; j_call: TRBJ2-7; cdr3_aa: CASSYSGQGFNEQYF
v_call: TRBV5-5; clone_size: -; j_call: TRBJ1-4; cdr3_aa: CASSSRTGNEKLFF